The rows below give T cell receptor beta chains drawn from one sample of a study of blood T cells in healthy people across ages. TCRdb re-called the 5' RACE reads through MiXCR, storing one row per CDR3 protein. The table records about 1.1 million distinct CDR3 sequences, around two fifths of them present only once. Sequencing used blood. These receptor sequences come from a man between 18 and 35 years old in good health. Each CDR3 is given with its conserved first and last residue. Fields, in order: J gene, V gene, CDR3 length, D gene, clone size, CDR3 protein, CDR3 DNA. The D gene is left open where the match is weak. For some rows the clone size is stated as once, few or many, or as a class when expanded; others skip it.

>TRBJ2-2|TRBV15|15|-|-
CATSSTRGDTGELFF
TGTGCCACCAGCAGTACAAGAGGCGACACCGGGGAGCTGTTTTTT
>TRBJ2-1|TRBV20-1|14|-|few
CSAKERGDHNEQFF
TGCAGTGCTAAGGAACGTGGTGATCACAATGAGCAGTTCTTC
>TRBJ2-3|TRBV18|14|-|few
CASSPVGVTDTQYF
TGTGCCAGCTCACCAGTAGGGGTCACAGATACGCAGTATTTT
>TRBJ1-1|TRBV29-1|12|-|few
CSVVLRVSEAFF
TGCAGCGTTGTTTTAAGGGTTTCTGAAGCTTTCTTT
>TRBJ2-1|TRBV28|12|-|-
CASSPPWSEQFF
TGTGCCAGCAGTCCCCCGTGGAGTGAGCAGTTCTTC
>TRBJ2-5|TRBV10-3|11|-|many
CAISGGETQYF
TGTGCCATCAGTGGAGGGGAGACCCAGTACTTC
>TRBJ2-7|TRBV30|13|-|once
CAWKQSSSYEQYF
TGTGCCTGGAAGCAGTCAAGCTCCTACGAGCAGTACTTC
>TRBJ1-5|TRBV2|16|TRBD1|few
CASSGTGGFGNQPQHF
TGTGCCAGCAGTGGGACAGGGGGCTTTGGCAATCAGCCCCAGCATTTT
>TRBJ1-2|TRBV7-8|13|-|-
CASSTTRTGGYTF
TGTGCCAGCAGCACAACCCGGACTGGGGGCTACACCTTC
>TRBJ2-7|TRBV29-1|13|-|few
CSAGTDFSYEQYF
TGCAGCGCTGGGACGGACTTCTCCTACGAGCAGTACTTC
>TRBJ2-5|TRBV20-1|13|-|few
CSARIGPKVEQYF
TGCAGTGCTAGAATAGGCCCTAAGGTTGAGCAGTACTTC
>TRBJ2-7|TRBV12-3/TRBV12-4|13|-|-
CYSGVMRFFEQYF
TGTTATTCAGGGGTGATGCGTTTCTTCGAGCAGTACTTC
>TRBJ2-1|TRBV6-6|13|-|few
CASSGGLGYEQFF
TGTGCCAGCAGTGGAGGTCTAGGATACGAGCAGTTCTTC
>TRBJ2-2|TRBV7-2|16|-|-
CASGLDSTRDTGELFF
TGTGCCAGCGGCTTAGATTCTACACGGGACACCGGGGAGCTGTTTTTT
>TRBJ2-1|TRBV3-1|17|TRBD2|few
CASSLPSGGSSYNEQFF
TGTGCCAGCAGCCTCCCTAGCGGGGGTAGCTCCTACAATGAGCAGTTCTTC
>TRBJ2-2|TRBV9|15|TRBD1|-
CASSVVGDLGQKLFF
TGTGCCAGCAGCGTAGTTGGGGATTTGGGACAGAAGCTGTTTTTT
>TRBJ2-1|TRBV5-1|16|-|few
CASSGPQISSYNEQFF
TGCGCCAGCAGTGGACCTCAGATTAGCTCCTACAATGAGCAGTTCTTC
>TRBJ1-2|TRBV7-9|12|-|-
CASSSGRLGYTF
TGTGCCAGCAGCTCCGGACGTCTTGGCTACACCTTC
>TRBJ2-7|TRBV7-2|14|-|-
CASSLAPRGYEQYF
TGTGCCAGCAGCTTAGCGCCCCGCGGGTACGAGCAGTACTTC
>TRBJ1-1|TRBV7-3|15|TRBD1|-
CASSYGQGPNTEAFF
TGTGCCAGCAGCTACGGACAGGGGCCGAACACTGAAGCTTTCTTT